This T cell receptor beta chain was documented in a study of cytomegalovirus exposure and HLA in healthy donors. This CDR3 contains 15 residues. CDR1 is SGHAT and CDR2 is FQNNGV in the germline V gene. Trimming left V 6 bases short and J 3 bases short, with 15 bases between. This table comes from immunoSEQ multiplex PCR, and its TCRdb copy is limited to in-frame clones, with some not included. The sample includes some 250,000 clones, roughly 89% of them seen just once. The chain carries TRBV11-2 and TRBJ2-1; D possibly corresponds to TRBD2 (5 bases). This clonotype originated in a woman between 18 and 30 years old in good health and CMV-seronegative. The specimen sequenced was PBMCs. The DNA for the CDR3 is TGTGCCAGCAGTTCCATCCGAGGAGGCTACAATGAGCAGTTCTTC. This gives the protein CASSSIRGGYNEQFF.